A single sample is the source of the 5 T cell receptor beta chains below, sequenced in a study of blood T cell repertoires in COVID-19. Assay used: immunoSEQ multiplex PCR; TCRdb lists only in-frame clones, some missing. The sample records roughly 520,000 clones, more than 75% being singletons. The sequenced sample consisted of PBMCs or T cells enriched from blood (not recorded which). These receptors were collected from a woman aged 40-49 years who had recovered from COVID-19.

J is TRBJ1-5 and V is TRBV19; TRBD1 aligns across 8 bases. V lost 5 bases and J lost 1; bases outside the gene matches: 7. Looked up from germline, CDR1 is LNHDA and CDR2 is SQIVND (reference sequence). The CDR3 is made up of 16 amino acids. The DNA of the CDR3 is TGTGCCAGTAGTTACAGGGGGGGGAGGAGCAATCAGCCCCAGCATTTT. This translates into CASSYRGGRSNQPQHF.

V gene TRBV5-4 combines with J gene TRBJ1-2, with 8 bases aligning to TRBD1. The ends lost 4 bases at V and 3 bases at J; junction bases unmatched: 5. Per germline, CDR1 SGHNT and CDR2 YYREEE (reference sequence). CDR3 length equals 14 residues. The CDR3 sequence is CASSQDRDYYGYTF. DNA of the CDR3: TGTGCCAGCAGCCAGGACAGGGATTACTATGGCTACACCTTC. The full variable domain, with the rest looked up from reference TRBV5-4 and TRBJ1-2, is ETGVTQSPTHLIKTRGQQVTLRCSSQSGHNTVSWYQQALGQGPQFIFQYYREEENGRGNFPPRFSGLQFPNYSSELNVNALELDDSALYLCASSQDRDYYGYTFGSGTRLTVV.

The chain is built from TRBV29-1 and TRBJ1-5; 10 bases are shared with TRBD1. Looked up from germline, CDR1 is SQVTM and CDR2 is ANQGSEA. The J segment lost 4 bases and the V segment lost 5 bases, leaving 8 bases of the junction unmatched. The CDR3 extends over 15 amino acids. The chain's CDR3 is CSVLGDRGQNQPQHF. CDR3 DNA: TGCAGCGTTCTAGGGGACAGGGGTCAAAATCAGCCCCAGCATTTT.

The rearrangement links TRBV15 to TRBJ2-1, with TRBD2 matching 7 bases. V lost 1 base, J lost 4 bases, and 7 bases stayed unmatched. Germline V gene lookup returns CDR1 LNHNV and CDR2 YYDKDF (reference sequence). The CDR3 is made up of 16 amino acids. The CDR3 DNA follows: TGTGCCACCAGCAGAGGTGGTTCTAGCGGATACAATGAGCAGTTCTTC. Its translation: CATSRGGSSGYNEQFF.

This clone has a single count. The V call is TRBV5-6, the J call TRBJ2-2, with TRBD1 matching 8 bases. Germline assignment: CDR1 SGHDT and CDR2 YYEEEE. The V and J ends lost 3 bases and 4 bases, in that order; junction bases with no gene match: 11. The CDR3 runs to 17 residues. The DNA for the CDR3 is TGTGCCAGCAGCTACTCTGGACAGGGTTCTGCCACCGGGGAGCTGTTTTTT. Translating it yields CASSYSGQGSATGELFF.